Shown below are 11 T cell receptor beta chains from a single sample sequenced in a study of cytomegalovirus exposure and HLA in healthy donors. PCR primers comprised 60 Vbeta and 13 Jbeta primers. Profiled with immunoSEQ multiplex PCR; TCRdb holds only in-frame clones, not every one. The table lists roughly 180,000 clones, roughly 80% of them singletons, with about 2.4% in the top ten. Sequences were obtained from PBMCs. Every receptor here comes from a male donor in good health and CMV-seronegative.

The V and J genes are TRBV19 and TRBJ2-7; unclear D gene. CDR3 length: 13 residues. V was clipped by 3 bases and J by 3 bases, with 9 bases between them. Germline-derived CDR1 and CDR2 are LNHDA and SQIVND (reference sequence). CDR3 region: CASSIQTGYEQYF. The CDR3, as DNA: TGTGCCAGTAGTATCCAGACGGGCTACGAGCAGTACTTC.

This chain connects TRBV7-9 to TRBJ2-5; 9 bases agree with TRBD1. Germline CDR1 and CDR2: SEHNR and FQNEAQ (reference sequence). This CDR3 has 14 residues. Trimming took 4 bases from V and 1 from J; bases not matched to a gene: 1. The DNA of the CDR3 is TGTGCCAGCAGCTGGGACAGGGCCCAAGAGACCCAGTACTTC. Protein sequence: CASSWDRAQETQYF.

The genes are TRBV4-2 and TRBJ2-1; perhaps TRBD2 as D (6 bases). This CDR3 is 17 amino acids long. Trimming cost V 5 bases and J 3 bases, with 20 bases left between them. Germline V gene lookup returns CDR1 LGHNA and CDR2 YNFKEQ. CDR3 in DNA: TGTGCCAGCAGCAACGGTCTACGCGGGGTAAACTACAATGAGCAGTTCTTC. Protein product: CASSNGLRGVNYNEQFF.

Details on this clone: Its ends do not fully match the called genes, so a read error is possible. The rearrangement joins TRBV10-3 to TRBJ1-4; 9 positions agree with TRBD1. The CDR3 spans 14 residues. Germline V gene sequence: CDR1 ENHRY, CDR2 SYGVKD. The CDR3 coding sequence is TGTGCCTTCAGCTCAACAGGGGGCTTTGAAAAACTGTTTTTT. As protein: CAFSSTGGFEKLFF.

The chain links TRBV5-1 to TRBJ2-7; D may be TRBD1 (6 bases). Germline-derived CDR1 and CDR2 are SGHRS and YFSETQ. The CDR3 is made up of 14 amino acids. Trimming took 0 bases from V and 4 from J, leaving 11 bases between them. The CDR3 region has the DNA TGCGCCAGCAGCTTGGACGGACAGCTTTACGAGCAGTACTTC. Encoded protein: CASSLDGQLYEQYF.

This chain links TRBV7-9 with TRBJ2-5, with 14 bases fitting TRBD2. The length of the CDR3 is 18 residues. CDR1 is SEHNR and CDR2 is FQNEAQ in the germline V gene (reference sequence). Trimming took 4 bases from V and 4 from J; bases not matched to a gene: 11. The CDR3 loop is CASSSGSGTSGRSETQYF. CDR3 nucleotide sequence: TGTGCCAGCAGCTCCGGGAGTGGGACTAGCGGGAGATCAGAGACCCAGTACTTC.

The rearrangement joins TRBV18 to TRBJ2-5, with no clear D. The V gene lost 0 bases and the J gene lost 5 bases, with 7 bases spanning the gap. Germline CDR1 is KGHSH and CDR2 is LQKENI. The CDR3 runs to 13 residues. CDR3 DNA sequence: TGTGCCAGCTCACCACCGGTACTGGAGACCCAGTACTTC. The encoded protein is CASSPPVLETQYF.

The J gene is TRBJ2-3, the V gene TRBV7-2; D is possibly TRBD1 (8 bases). The germline V and J ends were trimmed by 5 bases and 3 bases, with 15 bases remaining between them. The CDR3 is 15 amino acids. Looked up from germline, CDR1 is SGHTA and CDR2 is FQGNSA. DNA of the CDR3: TGTGCCAGCAGCCAACAGGGGGGGGGTACAGATACGCAGTATTTT. It encodes CASSQQGGGTDTQYF.

This chain uses TRBV19 with TRBJ2-7, with TRBD1 identical over 11 bases. Unmatched junction bases numbered 3, after V lost 5 bases and J lost 6 bases. In germline, CDR1 is LNHDA, CDR2 SQIVND (reference sequence). This CDR3 region has 13 residues. CDR3 DNA: TGTGCCAGTAGTGCCGGGACAGGGGGCGAGCAGTACTTC. This translates into CASSAGTGGEQYF.

The V gene is TRBV19, the J gene TRBJ2-2; the match to TRBD2 covers 14 bases. CDR3 length: 16 residues. From germline, CDR1 is LNHDA and CDR2 SQIVND (reference sequence). V lost 5 bases, J lost 8 bases, and 7 bases stayed unmatched. CDR3 sequence reads: CASSRGLAGVLGELFF. In DNA, the CDR3 is TGTGCCAGTAGTCGGGGACTAGCGGGAGTGTTGGGGGAGCTGTTTTTT.

The CDR3 DNA follows: TGTGCCAGCAGTTTCGGGTCTTGGTACTTC. The encoded protein is CASSFGSWYF. The V call is TRBV25-1, the J call TRBJ2-5; D unclear. The V end was cut by 5 bases, the J end by 13 bases, with 11 bases between. The CDR3 spans 10 residues. Germline V gene data show CDR1 as MGHDK and CDR2 as SYGVNS.